These 24 T cell receptor beta chains share one sample of origin, sequenced in a study of identical twins. TCRdb re-analysed the 5' RACE reads in MiXCR, keeping a single row per CDR3 protein. Among 450,000 or so distinct CDR3 sequences listed, about 14% were seen once. These data were also filed under a second study, of yellow fever vaccine responses in identical twins.

Sequences were obtained from CD4+ T cells sorted from blood. The receptor set was obtained from a woman aged 18-29 years in good health.

The chain couples TRBV7-2 to TRBJ2-5; 7 bases line up with TRBD2. Germline lookup yields CDR1 SGHTA and CDR2 FQGNSA. CDR3 size: 17 residues. Trimming cost V 1 base and J 5 bases; bases outside gene matches: 13. CDR3 sequence reads: CASSLGGRAGAGETQYF. The DNA for the CDR3 is TGTGCCAGCAGCTTAGGGGGACGCGCGGGAGCGGGGGAGACCCAGTACTTC.

This clonotype was seen a handful of times. This chain uses TRBV27 with TRBJ2-1, with TRBD1 matching 7 bases. V was pared by 2 bases and J by 4 bases, with 5 bases of the junction left unmatched. Germline CDR1 MNHEY, CDR2 SMNVEV (reference sequence). The CDR3 contains 15 residues. The CDR3: CASSLKGQQYNEQFF. The CDR3 nucleotides are TGTGCCAGCAGTTTAAAGGGACAGCAATACAATGAGCAGTTCTTC.

This clonotype has a handful of counts. The rearrangement uses TRBV28 and TRBJ2-3; 8 bases are shared with TRBD2. There are 17 residues in the CDR3. Germline loops: CDR1 MDHEN, CDR2 SYDVKM. V lost 6 bases and J lost 2; bases outside the gene matches: 13. CDR3 DNA: TGTGCCAGCAGCCTGCTCGGAGTAGCGGGGTACACAGATACGCAGTATTTT. Protein product: CASSLLGVAGYTDTQYF.

V usage is TRBV11-3 and J usage is TRBJ2-5; tentatively, D is TRBD2 (5 bases). V was trimmed by 6 bases and J by 3 bases, leaving 17 bases between them. The length of the CDR3 is 15 residues. From germline, CDR1 is SGHNT and CDR2 YENEEA. CDR3 loop: CASSFQDGREETQYF. The CDR3 DNA sequence: TGTGCCAGCAGTTTCCAAGACGGGCGGGAAGAGACCCAGTACTTC.

This clonotype occurred a few times. This chain connects TRBV4-2 to TRBJ1-6, with TRBD1 matching 8 bases. CDR1 is LGHNA and CDR2 is YNFKEQ in the germline V gene. Germline trimming cut 2 bases from V and 7 bases from J; bases unmatched to any gene: 4. This CDR3 is built from 15 residues. The DNA for the CDR3 is TGTGCCAGCAGCCAAACAGGGGGAAAGAATTCACCCCTCCACTTT. Translated: CASSQTGGKNSPLHF.

The chain combines TRBV30 with TRBJ2-5, with TRBD2 matching over 8 bases. Germline loops: CDR1 GTSNPN, CDR2 SVGIG (reference sequence). The CDR3 sequence is 16 residues long. V lost 3 bases to trimming and J lost 4 bases; unmatched junction nucleotides: 13. The CDR3 coding sequence is TGTGCCTGGAGAGTTGGACTAGCCTTATCGGGAGAGACCCAGTACTTC. Protein sequence: CAWRVGLALSGETQYF.

In its sample, this clonotype was seen many times. This chain connects TRBV20-1 to TRBJ2-3, with 9 nucleotides matching TRBD1. Germline assignment: CDR1 DFQATT and CDR2 SNEGSKA (reference sequence). Trimming at V came to 4 bases and at J to 4 bases, leaving 3 bases not matched to a gene. This CDR3 spans 13 amino acids. The CDR3 DNA reads as TGCAGTGCTACTCGGACAGGGGCAGATACGCAGTATTTT. This encodes CSATRTGADTQYF.

This clonotype was recorded a few times. The V gene is TRBV15, the J gene TRBJ2-3; D is ambiguous. The CDR3 extends over 13 amino acids. Germline values: CDR1 LNHNV, CDR2 YYDKDF (reference sequence). V lost 5 bases and J 2 bases, leaving 8 bases between the germline ends. The CDR3 loop reads CATSGLLTDTQYF. The DNA for the CDR3 is TGTGCCACCAGCGGGCTTCTCACAGATACGCAGTATTTT.

In its sample, this clonotype was seen a few times. V usage is TRBV4-3 and J usage is TRBJ2-2; D remains ambiguous. V was clipped by 0 bases and J by 2 bases, with 7 bases between them. CDR3 size: 15 residues. Germline V CDR1 and CDR2: LGHNA, YSLEER. The CDR3 region has the DNA TGCGCCAGCAGCCAAGAGAGAACCAACACCGGGGAGCTGTTTTTT. It specifies CASSQERTNTGELFF.

This clonotype was recorded a few times. The CDR3 coding sequence is TGTGCCAGCAGTGAATCTCGGAGAAACTACGAGCAGTACTTC. Translating gives CASSESRRNYEQYF. The genes are TRBV25-1 and TRBJ2-7; D gene unclear. Trimming pared 1 base from V and 3 bases from J, leaving 10 bases between. Germline-derived CDR1 and CDR2 are MGHDK and SYGVNS. CDR3 length: 14 residues.

The chain is built from TRBV5-1 and TRBJ2-1; weak D call: TRBD2 (5 bases). The CDR3 covers 15 residues. V was cut by 5 bases and J by 2 bases, with 14 bases left in between. Per the germline V gene, CDR1 is SGHRS and CDR2 is YFSETQ. The CDR3, as DNA: TGCGCCAGCAGTCTTGGGGAGTCGACCTACAATGAGCAGTTCTTC. This codes for CASSLGESTYNEQFF.

This clonotype was observed a few times. The DNA of the CDR3 is TGTGCCAGCAGCCAACTCAAGACGAGGCACGAGCAGTACTTC. Amino acids: CASSQLKTRHEQYF. The chain uses TRBV3-1 and TRBJ2-7; no reliable D call. The V end was cut by 2 bases, the J end by 5 bases, with 13 bases between. This CDR3 comprises 14 residues. The germline gives CDR1 LGHDT, CDR2 YNNKEL (reference sequence).

This clonotype was observed a few times. The V gene is TRBV7-2, the J gene TRBJ2-7; weak D call: TRBD2 (6 bases). The V end lost 5 bases, the J end lost 6 bases, and 20 bases lay between the germline ends. CDR3 size: 15 residues. CDR1 SGHTA and CDR2 FQGNSA come from the germline V gene. The DNA of the CDR3 is TGTGCCAGCAGCGCAACCGGGACTGGCTCTGGCGAGCAGTACTTC. This sequence encodes CASSATGTGSGEQYF.

The V and J genes are TRBV6-5 and TRBJ2-5; D ambiguous. V gave up 2 bases and J gave up 4 bases, with 14 bases separating them. The CDR3 length is 15 residues. Germline loops: CDR1 MNHEY, CDR2 SVGAGI. The CDR3 loop reads CASSYPSPGRETQYF. CDR3 DNA: TGTGCCAGCAGTTACCCGTCCCCTGGACGAGAGACCCAGTACTTC.

This clonotype was counted ten times or more. V usage is TRBV28 and J usage is TRBJ1-4, with D maybe TRBD1 (5 bases). Germline assignment: CDR1 MDHEN and CDR2 SYDVKM. The CDR3 length is 14 residues. V shed 9 bases and J shed 5 bases, with 16 bases lying between them. CDR3 sequence reads: CASGVGALNEKLFF. As DNA, the CDR3 is TGTGCCAGTGGGGTTGGGGCGCTCAATGAAAAACTGTTTTTT.

The chain has TRBV7-9 and TRBJ2-5, with 9 positions matching TRBD2. J gave up 2 bases and V 5 bases, and 9 bases lay outside the gene matches. The CDR3 consists of 16 residues. Germline loops: CDR1 SEHNR, CDR2 FQNEAQ (reference sequence). In DNA, the CDR3 is TGTGCCAGCAGCCGAGCACGCGGGAGGGGGCAAGAGACCCAGTACTTC. Encoded protein: CASSRARGRGQETQYF.

This clonotype has more than one count but fewer than ten. This chain connects TRBV7-8 to TRBJ2-1; 10 bases fit TRBD2. Germline CDR1 and CDR2: SGHVS and FQNEAQ. V lost 3 bases and J lost 5; bases outside the gene matches: 13. The CDR3 length is 18 residues. Here the CDR3 reads CASSLSDPGTSAHNEQFF. CDR3 DNA: TGTGCCAGCAGCTTGTCGGACCCCGGGACTAGCGCACACAATGAGCAGTTCTTC.

The V and J genes are TRBV20-1 and TRBJ2-5, with D maybe TRBD1 (6 bases). CDR3 length: 13 amino acids. Deletions cut 4 bases from V and 2 bases from J, with 11 bases between. Germline CDR1 and CDR2: DFQATT and SNEGSKA (reference sequence). CDR3 bases: TGCAGTGCTACCGACAGGTCACAAGAGACCCAGTACTTC. Amino acids: CSATDRSQETQYF.

The chain employs TRBV6-1 and TRBJ2-1, with 8 bases identical to TRBD2. The J segment lost 0 bases and the V segment lost 6 bases, leaving 4 bases of the junction unmatched. Germline V gene sequence: CDR1 MNHNS, CDR2 SASEGT. This CDR3 contains 15 residues. Here the CDR3 DNA reads TGTGCCAGCAGCAGTAGCGGGATCTCCTACAATGAGCAGTTCTTC. Its translation: CASSSSGISYNEQFF.

This clonotype appeared many times. The chain has TRBV5-1 and TRBJ2-1; D possibly matches TRBD1 or TRBD2 (6 bases each). Germline assignment: CDR1 SGHRS and CDR2 YFSETQ. CDR3 length equals 14 residues. V was pared by 4 bases and J by 2 bases, with 10 bases between. In DNA, the CDR3 is TGCGCCAGCAGCACGGAGGGGGCCTACAATGAGCAGTTCTTC. It is translated as CASSTEGAYNEQFF.

This clonotype turned up a few times. J is TRBJ2-7 and V is TRBV12-3 or TRBV12-4; 10 bases match TRBD2. The V segment lost 2 bases and the J segment 5 bases; nucleotides outside the gene matches: 9. CDR3 size: 16 residues. In DNA form, the CDR3 reads TGTGCCAGCAGTTTAAGGGGGCTAGCGGGGGCCGACGAGCAGTACTTC. It translates to CASSLRGLAGADEQYF.

This clonotype was seen ten or more times. The chain recombines TRBV6-5 with TRBJ2-7; D is possibly TRBD1 (5 bases). This CDR3 comprises 14 residues. Trimming took off 0 bases at V and 2 bases at J, with 8 bases between the two ends. Germline V gene lookup returns CDR1 MNHEY and CDR2 SVGAGI. CDR3 sequence: CASSYSQGTYEQYF. The CDR3, as DNA: TGTGCCAGCAGTTACTCCCAGGGTACCTACGAGCAGTACTTC.

This clonotype was seen more than once but under ten times. This chain connects TRBV12-3 or TRBV12-4 to TRBJ2-7; TRBD1 or TRBD2 may be the D gene (5 bases each). The ends were cut back, 6 bases at V and 6 bases at J, with 21 bases in the middle. The CDR3 loop spans 15 amino acids. The CDR3 protein is CASRPLWGNAGEQYF. CDR3 in DNA: TGTGCCAGCAGACCCCTCTGGGGGAACGCAGGCGAGCAGTACTTC.

V and J are TRBV6-1 and TRBJ2-3, with TRBD1 identical over 9 bases. J lost 1 base, V lost 6 bases, and 8 bases had no gene match. Per the germline V gene, CDR1 is MNHNS and CDR2 is SASEGT. CDR3 length: 16 amino acids. The CDR3 bases are TGTGCCAGCAGCCCGTACAGGGGGCTAGGCACAGATACGCAGTATTTT. As protein: CASSPYRGLGTDTQYF.